This T cell receptor beta chain was identified in a study of response to subunit inactivated influenza vaccine. Per germline, CDR1 SQVTM and CDR2 ANQGSEA. There are 16 residues in the CDR3. V gave up 3 bases and J gave up 7 bases; unmatched junction bases: 17. TCRdb re-analysed the RT-PCR reads in MiXCR, keeping a single row per CDR3 protein. Here the sample spans under 550,000 distinct CDR3 sequences, about 7.2% being singletons. This clonotype was detected only a few times. The gene calls are TRBV29-1 and TRBJ2-5, with 7 bases matching TRBD2. The specimen comprised PBMCs from blood, sampled around 2 years after vaccination. This clonotype originated in a man aged 45 to 75 who received an inactivated influenza vaccine. The CDR3 sequence: CSVDLRGGLRMGTQYF. The CDR3 DNA sequence: TGCAGCGTTGATCTGAGGGGAGGGCTGAGGATGGGGACCCAGTACTTC.